This TCR beta chain comes out of a study of CD8+ T cells in alopecia areata. About the study: Twice a day, 5 to 10 mg of oral tofacitinib was administered to treated patients.

Specimens obtained from alopecia areata patients comprised lesional scalp punch biopsies and peripheral blood. Trimming took 2 bases from V and 8 from J, leaving 12 bases between them. CDR3 length: 13 residues. CDR1 and CDR2 from the germline V gene are SEHNR and FQNEAQ (reference sequence). Extracted RNA was reverse transcribed, and the resulting cDNA served as sequencing template. Using immunoSEQ multiplex PCR, the repertoire was profiled, and TCRdb retains in-frame clones only, with some absent. The table lists 140,000 or so clones, 40% to 65% of them singletons. The gene calls are TRBV7-9 and TRBJ1-2; D possibly corresponds to TRBD1 (6 bases). The specimen was CD4+ T cells sorted from blood, collected at week 0. This TCR was sampled from a human donor with alopecia areata. For the CDR3, the DNA is TGTGCCAGCAGCTTAAGACAGGTTTCGGGCTACACCTTC. Protein product: CASSLRQVSGYTF.